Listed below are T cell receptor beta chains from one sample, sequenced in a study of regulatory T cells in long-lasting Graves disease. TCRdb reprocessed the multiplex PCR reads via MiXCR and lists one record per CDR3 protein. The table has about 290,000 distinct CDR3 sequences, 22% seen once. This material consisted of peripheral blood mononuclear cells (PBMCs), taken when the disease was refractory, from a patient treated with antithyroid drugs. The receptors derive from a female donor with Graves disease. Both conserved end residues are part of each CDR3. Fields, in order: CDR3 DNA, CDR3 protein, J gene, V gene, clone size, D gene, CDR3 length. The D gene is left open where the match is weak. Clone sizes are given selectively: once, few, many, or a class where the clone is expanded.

TGCAGTGCTCCACAGGGGGCGAGGGACGAGCAGTACTTC | CSAPQGARDEQYF | TRBJ2-7 | TRBV20-1 | - | TRBD1 | 13
TGTGCCAGCAGCGCGGACGACGGGGGAAACACCATATATTTT | CASSADDGGNTIYF | TRBJ1-3 | TRBV9 | few | - | 14
TGCAGTGGAGGGTTAGCCCAAGAGACCCAGTACTTC | CSGGLAQETQYF | TRBJ2-5 | TRBV20-1 | many | - | 12
TGTGCCAGCAGTTTAGGGACCCCCTCGGCAGAGACCCAGTACTTC | CASSLGTPSAETQYF | TRBJ2-5 | TRBV6-5 | - | - | 15
TGTGCCAGCAGCTACCTCCGGGACAGCTCCTACGAGCAGTACTTC | CASSYLRDSSYEQYF | TRBJ2-7 | TRBV27 | many | TRBD1 | 15
TGTGCCAGCAGCTTAGACGGAAGACCAGACAATGAGCAGTTCTTC | CASSLDGRPDNEQFF | TRBJ2-1 | TRBV11-2 | - | - | 15
TGTGCCAGTAGTAGGGGACAGGGTGGCACTGAAGCTTTCTTT | CASSRGQGGTEAFF | TRBJ1-1 | TRBV19 | - | TRBD1 | 14
TGTGCCAGCAGTTTATCTCCCGTTCCCCCCCTAAACACTGAAGCTTTCTTT | CASSLSPVPPLNTEAFF | TRBJ1-1 | TRBV27 | - | - | 17
TGCGCCAGCAGCCGCTACCTAGGGGGGGTTTACGAGCAGTACTTC | CASSRYLGGVYEQYF | TRBJ2-7 | TRBV4-3 | few | - | 15
TGTGCCAGCAGCCCGCCGCAAGCTATGAACACTGAAGCTTTCTTT | CASSPPQAMNTEAFF | TRBJ1-1 | TRBV7-9 | - | - | 15
TGTGCCAGCAGCTCGGACTGGATGAGGGCTCAAGAGACCCAGTACTTC | CASSSDWMRAQETQYF | TRBJ2-5 | TRBV7-9 | - | - | 16
TGTGCCAGCAGTAGATTCCGGACTAGCGGGAGCATCCGGGTGTACGAGCAGTACTTC | CASSRFRTSGSIRVYEQYF | TRBJ2-7 | TRBV6-1 | many | TRBD2 | 19
TGTGCCAGCAGACCAAAGGACAGGGCGGATGATGGCTACACCTTC | CASRPKDRADDGYTF | TRBJ1-2 | TRBV25-1 | few | TRBD1 | 15
TGTGCCAGCAGCTTAACCAGCGGGACCCGCACAGATACGCAGTATTTT | CASSLTSGTRTDTQYF | TRBJ2-3 | TRBV11-2 | few | TRBD2 | 16
TGTGCCAGCAGCTTCCCGGGACAGACAAAAGCAACTAATGAAAAACTGTTTTTT | CASSFPGQTKATNEKLFF | TRBJ1-4 | TRBV5-6 | few | TRBD1 | 18
TGTGCCAGCAGGGATACAGGGCTCCAAGAGACCCAGTACTTC | CASRDTGLQETQYF | TRBJ2-5 | TRBV2 | few | - | 14
TGTGCCAGCAGTTACTCCCTCCATTCCCAAGAGACCCAGTACTTC | CASSYSLHSQETQYF | TRBJ2-5 | TRBV6-5 | - | - | 15
TGTGCCAGCAGCTTAGACAGTTCCTCTGGAAACACCATATATTTT | CASSLDSSSGNTIYF | TRBJ1-3 | TRBV11-2 | many | - | 15
TGTGCCAGCAGTGCCCAGATAGTTTCATTCTACGAGCAGTACTTC | CASSAQIVSFYEQYF | TRBJ2-7 | TRBV28 | - | - | 15
TGTGCCAGCAGCTGGCCCGGGAAGATGAACACTGAAGCTTTCTTT | CASSWPGKMNTEAFF | TRBJ1-1 | TRBV7-9 | many | - | 15
TGTGCCAGCAGTAAGACAGGGCAAGACTACGAGCAGTACTTC | CASSKTGQDYEQYF | TRBJ2-7 | TRBV6-2/TRBV6-3 | many | TRBD1 | 14
TGTGCCAGCATCCACGGGGGCGCGTATGGCTACACCTTC | CASIHGGAYGYTF | TRBJ1-2 | TRBV28 | many | - | 13
TGCAGTGCTAGAGATTCGGCAGGCCCCGATAACTATGGCAACACCTTC | CSARDSAGPDNYGNTF | TRBJ1-2 | TRBV20-1 | many | - | 16
TGCAGTGCTAGAGATCCTCCCCGGCGGGACAGGGGATACTATGGCTACACCTTC | CSARDPPRRDRGYYGYTF | TRBJ1-2 | TRBV20-1 | - | TRBD1 | 18
TGCGCCAGCAGCAACATCTACCGGATTAGCAATCAGCCCCAGCATTTT | CASSNIYRISNQPQHF | TRBJ1-5 | TRBV4-1 | - | - | 16
TGTGCCAGCAGCCCGACAGGGTGGGGCGAGCAGTACTTC | CASSPTGWGEQYF | TRBJ2-7 | TRBV5-6 | - | TRBD1 | 13
TGCAGTGCTATCGGGCAGGGGAGGCAGCCCCAGCATTTT | CSAIGQGRQPQHF | TRBJ1-5 | TRBV20-1 | many | - | 13
TGTGCCAGCAGCACCTTTACCGGGACTAGCGGGGGGCAGTACTTC | CASSTFTGTSGGQYF | TRBJ2-7 | TRBV11-2 | many | TRBD2 | 15
TGTGCCATCAAAGGTGAAGAGACCCAGTACTTC | CAIKGEETQYF | TRBJ2-5 | TRBV10-3 | few | - | 11
TGTGCCAGCCAGGGGGACCCAACTAATGAAAAACTGTTTTTT | CASQGDPTNEKLFF | TRBJ1-4 | TRBV12-3/TRBV12-4 | - | TRBD1 | 14
TGTGCCAGCAGTTTTCGGGGCAGCAGGAGGGAGACCCAGTACTTC | CASSFRGSRRETQYF | TRBJ2-5 | TRBV28 | many | - | 15
TGTGCCAGCAGTGACGGGAGGTTCACCGGGGAGCTGTTTTTT | CASSDGRFTGELFF | TRBJ2-2 | TRBV6-1 | few | TRBD2 | 14
TGTGCCTCCTCGGCTAGCGGGTTGGACGAGCAGTACTTC | CASSASGLDEQYF | TRBJ2-7 | TRBV30 | few | TRBD2 | 13
TGTGCCAGCAGCCCGGGGACTAGCGGGCACAATGAGCAGTTCTTC | CASSPGTSGHNEQFF | TRBJ2-1 | TRBV9 | - | TRBD2 | 15
TGTGCCAGTAGTATCGCAGGGCCCACCAGTTCTGAAAAACTGTTTTTT | CASSIAGPTSSEKLFF | TRBJ1-4 | TRBV19 | - | - | 16
TGTGCCAGCAGTGTCTACGAGCAGTACTTC | CASSVYEQYF | TRBJ2-7 | TRBV2 | many | - | 10
TGTGCCACCAGCAGAGATCGGATTAGGGGTTTCGGAGGGACCCAGTACTTC | CATSRDRIRGFGGTQYF | TRBJ2-5 | TRBV15 | - | - | 17
TGTGCCTGGTCAACAGGGCGGGTCTACGAGCAGTACTTC | CAWSTGRVYEQYF | TRBJ2-7 | TRBV30 | - | - | 13
TGTGCCAGCAGTTTCCCCCTACTAGCGGAAGAGACCCAGTACTTC | CASSFPLLAEETQYF | TRBJ2-5 | TRBV2 | many | TRBD2 | 15
TGTGCCAGCAGTTACCCCTTCGGGAAGGAGGAGTACGAGCAGTACTTC | CASSYPFGKEEYEQYF | TRBJ2-7 | TRBV6-2/TRBV6-3 | many | - | 16
TGTGCCAGCAGCTTATCACCGGGGGCAGATACGCAGTATTTT | CASSLSPGADTQYF | TRBJ2-3 | TRBV7-2 | few | - | 14
TGCGCCAGCAGCCCTGGCACAGGGCTGAGAGCTTTCTTT | CASSPGTGLRAFF | TRBJ1-1 | TRBV5-1 | many | - | 13
TGCAGTGCTGTCCCCGGGACAGGGGGCAACTTAAACATTCAGTACTTC | CSAVPGTGGNLNIQYF | TRBJ2-4 | TRBV20-1 | - | TRBD1 | 16
TGTGCCAGCAGCAAAGGGGTCCGCGAAAAACTGTTTTTT | CASSKGVREKLFF | TRBJ1-4 | TRBV7-9 | - | - | 13
TGCGCCAGCAGCGCTATACAGGGGGACACCGGGGAGCTGTTTTTT | CASSAIQGDTGELFF | TRBJ2-2 | TRBV5-1 | - | TRBD1 | 15
TGTGCCAGCAGCCCCGACCCTCCGGACTCCTACTCCTACGAGCAGTACTTC | CASSPDPPDSYSYEQYF | TRBJ2-7 | TRBV7-2 | - | - | 17
TGTGCTAGTGGCCGAATTTACAATGAGCAGTTCTTC | CASGRIYNEQFF | TRBJ2-1 | TRBV12-5 | many | - | 12
TGTGCCAGCAGTCAGACTAGCGGGAGGGACGGGGGGTCCTACAATGAGCAGTTCTTC | CASSQTSGRDGGSYNEQFF | TRBJ2-1 | TRBV11-2 | few | TRBD2 | 19
TGTGCCAGCAGCCCCACGGCCCACTACGAGCAGTACTTC | CASSPTAHYEQYF | TRBJ2-7 | TRBV7-2 | few | - | 13
TGTGCCAGCAGCTACTCCGCCGGGGAGCTGTTTTTT | CASSYSAGELFF | TRBJ2-2 | TRBV7-2 | - | - | 12
TGTGCCAGCAGCTGGTACAGGGGCGGTAGTTCGAACACCGGGGAGCTGTTTTTT | CASSWYRGGSSNTGELFF | TRBJ2-2 | TRBV5-4 | many | TRBD1 | 18
TGTGCCAGCAGCTCCCCGGGGGATGAAAAACTGTTTTTT | CASSSPGDEKLFF | TRBJ1-4 | TRBV27 | few | - | 13
TGCAGTGCTAGAAGCCAGGGGGACGTCATTCAGTACTTC | CSARSQGDVIQYF | TRBJ2-4 | TRBV20-1 | - | TRBD1 | 13
TGTGCCAGCAGCAAGCGGACAAGATTTCGACAGGGTCGGGCCTACGAGCAGTACTTC | CASSKRTRFRQGRAYEQYF | TRBJ2-7 | TRBV7-2 | - | TRBD1 | 19
TGTGCCAGCAGTTTACGGGCGGGGCCGGCCTACGAGCAGTACTTC | CASSLRAGPAYEQYF | TRBJ2-7 | TRBV28 | few | - | 15